These 20 T cell receptor beta chains were sequenced from one sample in a study of vaccination and CD4 T cells after COVID-19. Treatment given: roughly ten-day PBMC culture with coronavirus spike peptide pools or control peptides (ViraFEST assay). Antigens of these TCRs are unknown. Sequenced with the Oncomine TCR Beta short-read assay was DNA taken from cultured CD4+ T cells. From the PCR reads, TCRdb called clonotypes with MiXCR, one entry per CDR3 protein. The sample shows around 19,000 distinct CDR3 sequences, approximately 50% of them seen only once. The specimen was CD4+ T cells from blood, cultured in vitro. These receptors originate from a human donor who had recovered from COVID-19.

The rearrangement links TRBV7-3 to TRBJ2-1; D is unclear. The CDR3 runs to 12 residues. Germline V gene sequence: CDR1 SGHTA, CDR2 FQGTGA. The V and J ends lost 5 bases and 8 bases respectively, with 10 bases between them. The CDR3 nucleotides are TGTGCCAGCAGCAGTCGTATTGATGAGCAGTTCTTC. The encoded protein is CASSSRIDEQFF.

This chain uses TRBV20-1 with TRBJ2-6; D gene uncertain. This CDR3 region has 13 residues. The germline gives CDR1 DFQATT, CDR2 SNEGSKA (reference sequence). The V gene lost 5 bases and the J gene lost 2 bases, with 7 bases spanning the gap. The chain's CDR3 is CSAPPTGANVLTF. CDR3 DNA: TGCAGTGCTCCGCCAACTGGGGCCAACGTCCTGACTTTC.

The chain uses TRBV7-9 and TRBJ1-5; a possible D gene is TRBD1 (5 bases). This CDR3 comprises 13 residues. V lost 8 bases and J 3 bases, leaving 11 bases between the germline ends. CDR1 is SEHNR and CDR2 is FQNEAQ in the germline V gene (reference sequence). The DNA of the CDR3 is TGTGCCAGCCGCAGGGAAGCCAATCAGCCCCAGCATTTT. It is translated as CASRREANQPQHF.

This clonotype was picked up a small number of times. The rearrangement links TRBV6-5 to TRBJ1-4, with D tentatively TRBD1 (5 bases). V was clipped by 2 bases and J by 4 bases, with 17 bases between them. The CDR3 extends over 17 amino acids. Per germline, CDR1 MNHEY and CDR2 SVGAGI. CDR3 in DNA: TGTGCCAGCAGTTACGACCCCCTTATGGGGGTTAATGAAAAACTGTTTTTT. It encodes CASSYDPLMGVNEKLFF.

This clonotype has only a few counts. The CDR3 spells CATSRDMGTGELFF. CDR3 DNA: TGTGCCACCAGCAGAGATATGGGAACCGGGGAGCTGTTTTTT. The rearrangement uses TRBV15 and TRBJ2-2; D remains unclear. The CDR3 consists of 14 residues. Trimming removed 0 bases at V and 5 bases at J, with 7 bases between. Germline-derived CDR1 and CDR2 are LNHNV and YYDKDF (reference sequence).

This clonotype has more than one count but fewer than ten. The V gene is TRBV7-7, the J gene TRBJ2-5, with D unclear. The length of the CDR3 is 15 residues. Germline V CDR1 and CDR2: SSHAT, FNYEAQ (reference sequence). V was cut by 5 bases and J by 2 bases, with 15 bases left in between. The CDR3 sequence: CASSQVRSRQETQYF. The CDR3 DNA follows: TGTGCCAGCAGCCAGGTCCGCTCGAGACAAGAGACCCAGTACTTC. The complete variable domain, with remaining parts taken from reference TRBV7-7 and TRBJ2-5, reads GAGVSQSPRYKVTKRGQDVTLRCDPISSHATLYWYQQALGQGPEFLTYFNYEAQPDKSGLPSDRFSAERPEGSISTLTIQRTEQRDSAMYRCASSQVRSRQETQYFGPGTRLLVL.

This clonotype was counted only a few times. V and J are TRBV11-1 and TRBJ2-5; D ambiguous. The V gene's germline CDR1 is SGHAT and CDR2 FQDESV (reference sequence). The CDR3 runs 15 residues. V lost 1 base and J 7 bases, leaving 16 bases between the germline ends. DNA for the CDR3: TGTGCCAGCAGCTTAGGCCCTGGACCTTCAGCGACCCAGTACTTC. This translates into CASSLGPGPSATQYF.

This clonotype was recorded once. The genes are TRBV6-5 and TRBJ2-3; TRBD2 might be the D (6 bases). Looked up from germline, CDR1 is MNHEY and CDR2 is SVGAGI. V shed 2 bases and J shed 6 bases, with 9 bases lying between them. This CDR3 has 13 amino acids. CDR3: CASSYLLADTQYF. In nucleotides, the CDR3 is TGTGCCAGCAGTTACCTCCTAGCGGATACGCAGTATTTT.

There are a few counts of this clonotype. This chain uses TRBV27 with TRBJ1-2, with 7 bases that match TRBD1. The germline gives CDR1 MNHEY, CDR2 SMNVEV (reference sequence). The CDR3 extends over 17 amino acids. Losses at the gene ends were 0 bases for V and 0 bases for J; bases not matched to a gene: 7. CDR3 region: CASSLSRGRGSNYGYTF. Here the CDR3 DNA reads TGTGCCAGCAGTTTATCGAGAGGCAGGGGGTCTAACTATGGCTACACCTTC.

V and J are TRBV15 and TRBJ2-5, with TRBD1 as a possible D gene (6 bases). The CDR3 has 15 amino acids. V was trimmed by 3 bases and J by 3 bases, leaving 14 bases between them. The V gene's germline CDR1 is LNHNV and CDR2 YYDKDF (reference sequence). CDR3 sequence (DNA): TGTGCCACCAGCAGGGCCCCGAGGACAGAAGAGACCCAGTACTTC. It codes for CATSRAPRTEETQYF.

This clonotype appeared a few times. The genes are TRBV6-1 and TRBJ2-1; D might be TRBD1 or TRBD2, each matching 5 bases. Germline lookup yields CDR1 MNHNS and CDR2 SASEGT. V was trimmed by 6 bases and J by 4 bases, leaving 16 bases between them. CDR3 length: 15 residues. The CDR3 nucleotides read TGTGCCAGCAGCACCCAGGGAGTGGGATACAATGAGCAGTTCTTC. It specifies CASSTQGVGYNEQFF.

The sample holds a few counts of this clonotype. V and J are TRBV7-2 and TRBJ2-2, with 12 bases lining up with TRBD2. Germline V gene sequence: CDR1 SGHTA, CDR2 FQGNSA. Trimming took 4 bases from V and 1 from J; bases not matched to a gene: 7. The CDR3 length is 18 residues. DNA for the CDR3: TGTGCCAGCAGCTCACGCCCACTAGCGGGGGGGAACACCGGGGAGCTGTTTTTT. Translated: CASSSRPLAGGNTGELFF. The whole variable domain, filled in from reference TRBV7-2 and TRBJ2-2, reads GAGVSQSPSNKVTEKGKDVELRCDPISGHTALYWYRQSLGQGLEFLIYFQGNSAPDKSGLPSDRFSAERTGGSVSTLTIQRTQQEDSAVYLCASSSRPLAGGNTGELFFGEGSRLTVL.

This clonotype was seen more than once but under ten times. V and J are TRBV20-1 and TRBJ2-5, with TRBD2 matching 12 bases. Germline lookup yields CDR1 DFQATT and CDR2 SNEGSKA (reference sequence). CDR3 length equals 17 residues. The V gene end was trimmed by 6 bases and the J gene end by 1 base; junction bases not matched to a gene: 12. Here the CDR3 reads CSAPRWTSGDFQETQYF. DNA for the CDR3: TGCAGTGCCCCTCGTTGGACTAGCGGGGATTTCCAAGAGACCCAGTACTTC.

V gene TRBV10-3 combines with J gene TRBJ1-1; D not certain. V shed 8 bases and J shed 3 bases, with 13 bases lying between them. Germline CDR1 and CDR2: ENHRY and SYGVKD. The CDR3 covers 13 residues. As DNA, the CDR3 is TGTGCCATCCAAGTCGTCCAGGACACTGAAGCTTTCTTT. Translating gives CAIQVVQDTEAFF.

This clonotype showed up just a few times. The V gene is TRBV11-2, the J gene TRBJ2-3; D may be TRBD1 (8 bases). Germline loops: CDR1 SGHAT, CDR2 FQNNGV. V was cut by 5 bases and J by 1 base, with 19 bases left in between. There are 17 residues in the CDR3. CDR3 residues: CASSLQGGGGRTDTQYF. The DNA of the CDR3 is TGTGCCAGCAGCCTACAGGGGGGCGGGGGCCGCACAGATACGCAGTATTTT.

The V call is TRBV6-2 or TRBV6-3, the J call TRBJ2-1, with D perhaps matching TRBD1 (6 bases). The CDR3 has 13 amino acids. The V end lost 0 bases, the J end lost 15 bases, and 15 bases lay between the germline ends. Germline CDR1 reads MNHEY; CDR2 reads SVGEGT. The CDR3 bases are TGTGCCAGCAGTTACTCGAACAGGGTATATCCGTTCTTC. This gives the protein CASSYSNRVYPFF.

This clonotype was observed a handful of times. The chain uses TRBV24-1 and TRBJ2-3, with D possibly matching TRBD1 (5 bases). V lost 7 bases and J lost 1, with 5 bases in between. CDR3 length equals 12 residues. The germline gives CDR1 KGHDR, CDR2 SFDVKD. The CDR3 spells CATSRGTDTQYF. In nucleotides, the CDR3 is TGTGCCACCAGCAGGGGCACAGATACGCAGTATTTT.

This clonotype was found a few times. This rearrangement joins TRBV11-3 to TRBJ2-3; no clear D gene. The germline CDR1 and CDR2 sequences are SGHNT and YENEEA. Trimming left V 5 bases short and J 0 bases short, with 12 bases between. The CDR3 extends over 15 amino acids. CDR3 residues: CASSKDGPSTDTQYF. DNA of the CDR3: TGTGCCAGCAGCAAGGACGGACCTAGCACAGATACGCAGTATTTT.

The sample holds a few counts of this clonotype. The chain has TRBV6-2 or TRBV6-3 and TRBJ2-1, with no clear D. Trimming stripped 7 bases from V and 2 bases from J, with 9 bases between. Germline lookup yields CDR1 MNHEY and CDR2 SVGEGT. There are 13 residues in the CDR3. This CDR3 is CASMARTYNEQFF. The CDR3 DNA follows: TGTGCCAGCATGGCCCGAACCTACAATGAGCAGTTCTTC.

This clonotype was found a few times. Germline is not matched at one junction end, which may reflect a read error. This chain uses TRBV12-3 or TRBV12-4 with TRBJ2-7; the match to TRBD1 covers 7 bases. The CDR3 runs to 14 residues. CDR3 in DNA: TGTGCTAGCAGCCCCAGGACAGGCTCCTACGAGCAGTACTTC. Its translation: CASSPRTGSYEQYF.